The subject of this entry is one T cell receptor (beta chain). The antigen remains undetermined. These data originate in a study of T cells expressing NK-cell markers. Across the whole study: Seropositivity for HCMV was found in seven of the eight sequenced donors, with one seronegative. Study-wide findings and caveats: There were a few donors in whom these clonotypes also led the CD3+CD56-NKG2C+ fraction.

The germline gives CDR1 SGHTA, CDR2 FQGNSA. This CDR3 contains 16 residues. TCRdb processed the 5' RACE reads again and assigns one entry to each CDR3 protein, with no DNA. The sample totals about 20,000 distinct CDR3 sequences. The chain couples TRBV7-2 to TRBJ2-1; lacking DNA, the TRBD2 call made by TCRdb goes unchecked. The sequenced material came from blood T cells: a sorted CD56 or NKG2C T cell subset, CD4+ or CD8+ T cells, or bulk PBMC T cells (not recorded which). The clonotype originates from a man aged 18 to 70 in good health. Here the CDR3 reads CASSLIAGGPLNEQFF.